A selection of T cell receptor beta chains follows, all from one sample in a study of T-cell reconstitution after alpha-beta-depleted transplantation in children. Each CDR3 protein gets one entry after TCRdb re-called the PCR reads with MiXCR. The table records 75,000 to 100,000 distinct CDR3 sequences, roughly 8.8% of them present only once. The source material was PBMCs from the stem cell graft donor, sampled from the stem cell graft. The receptors come from a human donor who donated a stem cell graft to a child with congenital amegakaryocytic thrombocytopenia. Both conserved end residues are part of each CDR3.

v_gene	j_gene	CDR3aa
TRBV7-9	TRBJ2-1	CAMGPRPGTRSYNEQFF
TRBV14	TRBJ1-1	CASSPRDRYTEAFF
TRBV6-2/TRBV6-3	TRBJ1-1	CASSYPLLETVNTEAFF
TRBV10-3	TRBJ2-7	CAISESRGYEQYF
TRBV7-2	TRBJ2-7	CASSLDGTGVYEQYF
TRBV7-9	TRBJ2-2	CASRVDSNTGELFF
TRBV20-1	TRBJ2-5	CSAMQGALAGGPLETQYF
TRBV18	TRBJ2-1	CASSPLAGVFVEQFF
TRBV7-3	TRBJ1-6	CASSLRSNSPLHF
TRBV7-9	TRBJ2-7	CASSLAVASFEQYF
TRBV24-1	TRBJ2-7	CATSDPGARGVYEQYF
TRBV10-3	TRBJ2-1	CAIGGLAGGSSYNEQFF
TRBV20-1	TRBJ1-6	CSARVSGGLGSPLHF
TRBV12-3/TRBV12-4	TRBJ2-1	CASSPLSNEQFF
TRBV7-8	TRBJ2-2	CASSSVAAGGTGELFF
TRBV5-5	TRBJ2-7	CASSLFVSGTYEQYF
TRBV20-1	TRBJ2-7	CSAQSGLAGAASYEQYF
TRBV5-1	TRBJ2-1	CASSLPGTSNEQFF
TRBV20-1	TRBJ2-7	CSARDQGSMSGEQYF
TRBV21-1	TRBJ2-1	CASSNTGGGADEQFF
TRBV29-1	TRBJ1-2	CSVRTEPNYGYTF
TRBV28	TRBJ1-6	CASLGQRNSPLHF
TRBV10-3	TRBJ2-5	CAIGSVGQGAQETQYF
TRBV5-5	TRBJ2-3	CASSYILQGRQTQYF
TRBV10-3	TRBJ2-6	CAISEWEGEGANVLTF
TRBV4-2	TRBJ2-1	CASAGASYNEQFF
TRBV20-1	TRBJ2-7	CSARSLTYEQYF
TRBV5-1	TRBJ2-2	CASSLGVLLTGELFF
TRBV29-1	TRBJ2-5	CSVLNRLAGQETQYF
TRBV9	TRBJ2-1	CASSFGLAGVNEQFF
TRBV10-3	TRBJ2-3	CAISESGPGPTDTQYF
TRBV20-1	TRBJ2-5	CSAPRVGETQYF
TRBV4-1	TRBJ1-2	CASSQAGERGYGYTF
TRBV20-1	TRBJ2-5	CSARDLKGERGQETQYF
TRBV27	TRBJ2-7	CASRIMTSGSYEQYF
TRBV6-2/TRBV6-3	TRBJ2-6	CATKLNRRLYASGANVLTF